One sample yielded the 18 T cell receptor beta chains listed below, sequenced in a study of blood T cell repertoires in COVID-19. Libraries were prepared by immunoSEQ multiplex PCR; TCRdb keeps only in-frame clonotypes and omits some of them. This sample has roughly 30,000 clones, with about 85% found just once. The sample consisted of peripheral blood. The receptors here all came from a human donor in a cohort sampled during active COVID-19.

The rearrangement uses TRBV5-1 and TRBJ2-1, with 11 bases identical to TRBD2. Germline CDR1 is SGHRS and CDR2 is YFSETQ. The CDR3 is made up of 16 amino acids. V lost 3 bases and J lost 8; bases outside the gene matches: 10. The CDR3 sequence is CASSSTSGGPLYEQFF. CDR3 DNA sequence: TGCGCCAGCAGCTCTACTAGCGGGGGCCCCCTTTATGAGCAGTTCTTC.

The rearrangement uses TRBV4-1 and TRBJ2-7; no clear D gene. This CDR3 region has 13 residues. CDR1 is MGHRA and CDR2 is YSYEKL in the germline V gene. V lost 3 bases, J lost 6 bases, and 12 bases lay in between. CDR3 bases: TGCGCCAGCAGCCATTACCTAGGTGGCGAGCAGTACTTC. The encoded protein is CASSHYLGGEQYF.

This sequence joins TRBV28 and TRBJ2-7; 7 nucleotides line up with TRBD1. Trimming cost V 5 bases and J 7 bases; bases outside gene matches: 14. The CDR3 consists of 15 residues. Germline lookup yields CDR1 MDHEN and CDR2 SYDVKM. The chain's CDR3 is CASSRSSGGRREQYF. The CDR3 coding sequence is TGTGCCAGCAGTCGGTCGTCAGGGGGAAGACGGGAGCAGTACTTC.

The rearrangement joins TRBV18 to TRBJ2-3, with 9 bases fitting TRBD2. Germline CDR1 and CDR2: KGHSH and LQKENI. This CDR3 is built from 17 residues. Losses at the gene ends were 3 bases for V and 6 bases for J; bases not matched to a gene: 13. The DNA of the CDR3 is TGTGCCAGCTCACCCCAGAATAGCGGGGGAAAGTCTGATACGCAGTATTTT. Translation gives CASSPQNSGGKSDTQYF.

This chain links TRBV7-2 with TRBJ1-2, with 10 positions matching TRBD1. The germline gives CDR1 SGHTA, CDR2 FQGNSA. The CDR3 sequence is 14 residues long. V dropped 0 bases and J dropped 8; count of bases not matched to a gene: 3. The CDR3 DNA follows: TGTGCCAGCAGCTTAGCGACAGGGGGCCGGGGCTACACCTTC. Its protein product is CASSLATGGRGYTF.

This chain joins TRBV5-6 and TRBJ1-2, with no clear D. Trimming removed 0 bases from V and 1 base from J, with 7 bases in between. CDR3 length: 14 amino acids. CDR1 SGHDT and CDR2 YYEEEE come from the germline V gene. The CDR3 DNA reads TGTGCCAGCAGCTTGGTGGCAGTTAACTATGGCTACACCTTC. Its translation is CASSLVAVNYGYTF.

The CDR3 sequence: CAWRASGANVLTF. The CDR3, as DNA: TGTGCCTGGAGGGCTTCTGGGGCCAACGTCCTGACTTTC. The genes are TRBV30 and TRBJ2-6; D is ambiguous. CDR3 length: 13 residues. The germline V gene has CDR1 GTSNPN and CDR2 SVGIG (reference sequence). V was pared by 3 bases and J by 1 base, with 4 bases between.

The CDR3 region has the DNA TGTGCCAGCAGCTTGTTGGTACTAGCGGGAGGAGGGACCGGGGAGCTGTTTTTT. Its translation is CASSLLVLAGGGTGELFF. The J gene is TRBJ2-2, the V gene TRBV5-4, with 12 nucleotides matching TRBD2. Germline V CDR1 and CDR2: SGHNT, YYREEE (reference sequence). Trimming removed 1 base from V and 5 bases from J; junction bases left unmatched: 9. The CDR3 is made up of 18 amino acids.

The V call is TRBV19, the J call TRBJ2-1, with TRBD2 matching 10 bases. The CDR3 has 18 residues. From germline, CDR1 is LNHDA and CDR2 SQIVND (reference sequence). V lost 6 bases to trimming and J lost 4 bases; unmatched junction nucleotides: 15. The CDR3 sequence: CASRTSGHLEIGYNEQFF. The CDR3 DNA sequence: TGTGCCAGTAGGACTAGCGGGCACTTAGAAATTGGGTACAATGAGCAGTTCTTC.

The CDR3 sequence is CASSLVAEGTDTQYF. Here the CDR3 DNA reads TGTGCCAGCAGCTTGGTAGCAGAAGGCACAGATACGCAGTATTTT. The chain is built from TRBV5-4 and TRBJ2-3, with D uncertain. V lost 0 bases, J lost 1 base, and 9 bases lay in between. Germline CDR1 reads SGHNT; CDR2 reads YYREEE (reference sequence). The CDR3 loop spans 15 amino acids.

The chain recombines TRBV21-1 with TRBJ2-1; the table's D call of TRBD2 was not tested on the DNA. TRBV21-1 is termed a pseudogene. This CDR3 has 14 amino acids. CDR3 nucleotide sequence: TGTGCCAGCAGCAAAAGAAGGAGGCCCAATGAGCAGTTCTTC. It yields the protein CASSKRRRPNEQFF.

The chain recombines TRBV7-3 with TRBJ1-1, with TRBD1 matching 12 bases. The CDR3 is 15 residues long. Trimming cost V 5 bases and J 5 bases; bases outside gene matches: 6. Germline CDR1 SGHTA, CDR2 FQGTGA. The CDR3 sequence: CASSAGTGGMTEAFF. For the CDR3, the DNA is TGTGCCAGCAGCGCAGGGACAGGGGGCATGACTGAAGCTTTCTTT.

The chain carries TRBV30 and TRBJ1-2; maybe TRBD1 (6 bases). The CDR3 has 13 residues. The germline V gene has CDR1 GTSNPN and CDR2 SVGIG (reference sequence). The V end was cut by 4 bases, the J end by 5 bases, with 14 bases between. The CDR3, as DNA: TGTGCCTGGACAGGGCAGGGGATTTATGGCTACACCTTC. Amino acids: CAWTGQGIYGYTF.

The gene calls are TRBV7-9 and TRBJ1-1, with TRBD1 matching over 7 bases. The CDR3 totals 14 residues. Germline V gene data show CDR1 as SEHNR and CDR2 as FQNEAQ (reference sequence). J was trimmed by 4 bases and V by 5 bases; bases with no gene match: 7. CDR3 DNA: TGTGCCAGCAGCCAACAGGGGCCTCTCACTGAAGCTTTCTTT. Translated: CASSQQGPLTEAFF.

The genes are TRBV6-4 and TRBJ2-7; the match to TRBD2 covers 7 bases. This CDR3 is 15 amino acids long. The germline CDR1 and CDR2 sequences are MRHNA and SNTAGT. The V and J ends lost 8 bases and 1 base, in that order; junction bases with no gene match: 11. CDR3 sequence reads: CASPSGTGLSYEQYF. The CDR3 DNA reads TGTGCCAGCCCTAGCGGAACAGGACTTTCCTACGAGCAGTACTTC.

The chain recombines TRBV6-2 or TRBV6-3 with TRBJ2-7, with D maybe TRBD2 (6 bases). The germline V gene has CDR1 MNHEY and CDR2 SVGEGT. V gave up 5 bases and J gave up 6 bases, with 17 bases separating them. The CDR3 is made up of 14 amino acids. CDR3 nucleotides: TGTGCCAGCAGTCACACCCCTCCCGGGAGCGAGCAGTACTTC. Translated: CASSHTPPGSEQYF.

J is TRBJ2-7 and V is TRBV7-3, with D perhaps TRBD2 (7 bases). From germline, CDR1 is SGHTA and CDR2 FQGTGA. Trimming removed 2 bases from V and 0 bases from J, with 11 bases in between. There are 15 residues in the CDR3. The CDR3 DNA is TGTGCCAGCAGCTTAGAGGGGGGGAGCTCCTACGAGCAGTACTTC. Its translation is CASSLEGGSSYEQYF.

This CDR3 is CASSFGTGLADTQYF. In DNA, the CDR3 is TGTGCCAGCAGTTTCGGGACAGGGTTGGCAGATACGCAGTATTTT. The rearrangement links TRBV6-6 to TRBJ2-3, with 9 bases lining up with TRBD1. The CDR3 runs 15 residues. V was pared by 4 bases and J by 4 bases, with 6 bases of the junction left unmatched. Per the germline V gene, CDR1 is MNHNY and CDR2 is SVGAGI (reference sequence).